The present T cell receptor beta chain was sequenced within a study of B cell selection in AIRE deficiency. Study-level findings and limits: Around 30% of healthy-shared Treg TCRbeta sequences appeared in patient Tconv cells. Shared Treg sequences had shorter CDR3s, biased toward rearrangements with few non-templated insertions.

Regulatory T cells were sorted as CD4+CD25hiCD127low/negative cells. Control samples were from healthy, unrelated donors. Under the authors' procedure: Treg pools: roughly 6.2x10^4 distinct patient, over 80,000 donor TCRbeta sequences. This table comes from immunoSEQ multiplex PCR, and its TCRdb copy is limited to in-frame clones, with some not included. The V and J calls and clone size are taken from that table; D and trimming were inferred from the DNA. The profile shows approximately 22,000 clones, about 93% of them singletons. This clone was seen a single time. Its antigen is not identified. CDR3 size: 15 residues. The ends were cut back, 6 bases at V and 3 bases at J, with 15 bases in the middle. Per germline, CDR1 SNHLY and CDR2 FYNNEI.

This TCR came from a human donor in good health. The V gene is TRBV2, the J gene TRBJ2-1; D could derive from TRBD1 or TRBD2 (5 bases each). Sequencing used CD4+CD25+ Tregs sorted from PBMCs. The CDR3 protein is CASSPSGTGYNEQFF. In nucleotides, the CDR3 is TGTGCCAGCAGCCCATCCGGGACGGGCTACAATGAGCAGTTCTTC.